This T cell receptor (beta chain) was captured in a study of blood T cell repertoires in COVID-19. For the study at large: Sources were T cells, B-cell-depleted T cells, or PBMCs; the material itself was cDNA or gDNA.

As handled by the study authors: How many nucleated cells were present was estimated from reference gene primer amplification. Clones were read by immunoSEQ multiplex PCR, and TCRdb kept only the in-frame ones, dropping some. V, J and clone size were drawn from that table, and D and trimming were deduced from the DNA. The table shows roughly 140,000 clones, with approximately 80% occurring only once. What was sequenced was peripheral blood. The origin of this receptor is a human donor in a cohort sampled during active COVID-19.

The CDR3 nucleotides read TGTGCCAGCAGCTTATTGGACTTGAGGACTGAAGCTTTCTTT. Its protein is CASSLLDLRTEAFF. The chain carries TRBV7-2 and TRBJ1-1, with D hard to call. Trimming took 2 bases from V and 5 from J, leaving 12 bases between them. Germline assignment: CDR1 SGHTA and CDR2 FQGNSA. CDR3 length equals 14 residues. The full variable domain, with the rest looked up from reference TRBV7-2 and TRBJ1-1, is GAGVSQSPSNKVTEKGKDVELRCDPISGHTALYWYRQSLGQGLEFLIYFQGNSAPDKSGLPSDRFSAERTGGSVSTLTIQRTQQEDSAVYLCASSLLDLRTEAFFGQGTRLTVV.